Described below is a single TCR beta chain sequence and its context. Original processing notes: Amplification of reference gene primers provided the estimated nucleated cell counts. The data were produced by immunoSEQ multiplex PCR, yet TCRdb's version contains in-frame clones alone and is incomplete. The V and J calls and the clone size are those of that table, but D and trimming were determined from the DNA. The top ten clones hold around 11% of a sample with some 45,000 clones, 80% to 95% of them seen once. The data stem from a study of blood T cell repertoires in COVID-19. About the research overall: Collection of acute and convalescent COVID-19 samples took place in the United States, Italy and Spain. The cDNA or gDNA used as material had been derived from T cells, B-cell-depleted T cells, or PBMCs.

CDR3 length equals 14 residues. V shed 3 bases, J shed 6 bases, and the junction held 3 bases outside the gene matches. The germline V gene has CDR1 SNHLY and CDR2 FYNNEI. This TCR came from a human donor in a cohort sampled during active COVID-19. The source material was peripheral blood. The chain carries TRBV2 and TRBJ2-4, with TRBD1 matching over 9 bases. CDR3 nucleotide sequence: TGTGCCAGCAGTGATAGGACAGGGGTAAACATTCAGTACTTC. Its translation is CASSDRTGVNIQYF.